The present T cell receptor (beta chain) was sequenced within a study of Ad26.COV2.S vaccination and SARS-CoV-2 variants. J lost 2 bases, V lost 8 bases, and 2 bases had no gene match. The CDR3 consists of 15 residues. Germline CDR1 reads SNHLY; CDR2 reads FYNNEI. As regards this clone: Its target is not known.

The study's findings and limits: Vaccine and placebo groups showed comparable non-spike TCR breadth. The analyses of TCR breadth and depth may have understated the size of total T cell responses.

Clones were read by immunoSEQ multiplex PCR, and TCRdb kept only the in-frame ones, dropping some. Here the sample spans some 180,000 clones, approximately 90% being singletons. The chain recombines TRBV2 with TRBJ2-2, with 13 bases identical to TRBD2. This sequence originates from a human donor who had recovered from COVID-19. Sequenced material: peripheral blood, taken after recovery from COVID-19. The CDR3 coding sequence is TGTGCCAGCGGGGGACTAGCGGGAAACACCGGGGAGCTGTTTTTT. The encoded protein is CASGGLAGNTGELFF.